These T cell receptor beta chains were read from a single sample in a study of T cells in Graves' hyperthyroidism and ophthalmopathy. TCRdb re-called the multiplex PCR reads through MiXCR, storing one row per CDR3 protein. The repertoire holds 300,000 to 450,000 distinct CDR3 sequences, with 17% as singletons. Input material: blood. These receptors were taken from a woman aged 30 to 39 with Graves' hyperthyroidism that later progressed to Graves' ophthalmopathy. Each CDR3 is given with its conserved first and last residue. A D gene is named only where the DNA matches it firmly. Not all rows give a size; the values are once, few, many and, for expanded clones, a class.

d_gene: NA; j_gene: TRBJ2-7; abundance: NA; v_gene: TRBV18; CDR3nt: TGTGCCAGCTCACCTATCAGGGGCCTTACGAGCCCCTACGAGCAGTACTTC; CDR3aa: CASSPIRGLTSPYEQYF
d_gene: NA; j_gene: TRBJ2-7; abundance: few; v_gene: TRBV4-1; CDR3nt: TGCGCCAGCAGCCTTGGACATCCCAGCTACGAGCAGTACTTC; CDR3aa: CASSLGHPSYEQYF
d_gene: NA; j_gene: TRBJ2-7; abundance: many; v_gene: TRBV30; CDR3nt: TGTGCCTGGAGTGAAGAGAGCGAGCAGTACTTC; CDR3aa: CAWSEESEQYF
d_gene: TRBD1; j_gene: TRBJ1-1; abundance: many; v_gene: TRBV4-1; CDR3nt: TGCGCCAGCAGCCCTGCAGGGGGGGTTACTGAAGCTTTCTTT; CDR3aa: CASSPAGGVTEAFF
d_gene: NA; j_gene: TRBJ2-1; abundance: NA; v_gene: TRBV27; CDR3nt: TGTGCCAGCAGTTTATTATCACGGAATGAGCAGTTCTTC; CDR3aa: CASSLLSRNEQFF
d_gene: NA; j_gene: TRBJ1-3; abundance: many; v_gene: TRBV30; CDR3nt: TGTGCCTGGAGGCAGAGGCCTCGAAACACCATATATTTT; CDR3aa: CAWRQRPRNTIYF
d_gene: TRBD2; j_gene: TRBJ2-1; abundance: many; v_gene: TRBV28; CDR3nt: TGTGCCAGCAGTTCCCAAAAACGGACTAGTGAGCAGTTCTTC; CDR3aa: CASSSQKRTSEQFF
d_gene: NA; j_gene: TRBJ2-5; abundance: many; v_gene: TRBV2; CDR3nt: TGTGCCAGCAGTGAAGACGGGGCCGCGCAAGAGACCCAGTACTTC; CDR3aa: CASSEDGAAQETQYF
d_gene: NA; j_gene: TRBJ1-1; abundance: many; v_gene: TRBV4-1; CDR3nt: TGCGCCAGCAGCCAAAAGACAGGACTGAACACTGAAGCTTTCTTT; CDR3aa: CASSQKTGLNTEAFF
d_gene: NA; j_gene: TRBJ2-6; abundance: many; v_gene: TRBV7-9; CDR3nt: TGTGCCAGCAGCTTAAGATCTCTTGAATCTGGGGCCAACGTCCTGACTTTC; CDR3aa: CASSLRSLESGANVLTF
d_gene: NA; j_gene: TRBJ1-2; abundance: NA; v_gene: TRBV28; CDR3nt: TGTGCCAGCAGTACACCAGGACTGATCTATGGCTACACCTTC; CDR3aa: CASSTPGLIYGYTF
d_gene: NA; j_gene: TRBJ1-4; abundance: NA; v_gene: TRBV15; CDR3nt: TGTGCCACCAGCAGACTAGGGGACGGAACAAATGAAAAACTGTTTTTT; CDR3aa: CATSRLGDGTNEKLFF
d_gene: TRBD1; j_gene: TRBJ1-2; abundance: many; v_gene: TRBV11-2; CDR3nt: TGTGCCAGCAGTCCTCGACAGGGAGACGTCTATGGCTACACCTTC; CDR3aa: CASSPRQGDVYGYTF
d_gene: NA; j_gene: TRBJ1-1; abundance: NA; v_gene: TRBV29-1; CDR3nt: TGCAGCGTTGAAGTGGGCAGGGCGGACACTGAAGCTTTCTTT; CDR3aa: CSVEVGRADTEAFF
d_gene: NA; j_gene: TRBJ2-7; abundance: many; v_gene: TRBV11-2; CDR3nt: TGTGCCAGCAGCTTTGCTAGTTCCCTTCGCGAGCAGTACTTC; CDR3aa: CASSFASSLREQYF
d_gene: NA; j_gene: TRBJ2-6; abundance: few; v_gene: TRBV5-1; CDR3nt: TGCGCCAGCAGCTTTAGACAGATCATCTCTGGGGCCAACGTCCTGACTTTC; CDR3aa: CASSFRQIISGANVLTF
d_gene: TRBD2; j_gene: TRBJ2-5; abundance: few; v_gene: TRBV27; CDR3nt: TGTGCCAGCAGTACTAGCGTTCAAGAGACCCAGTACTTC; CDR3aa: CASSTSVQETQYF
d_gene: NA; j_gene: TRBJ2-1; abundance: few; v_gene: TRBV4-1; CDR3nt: TGCGCCAGCAGCCGAGAACTAAGGGGAGACTCCTACAATGAGCAGTTCTTC; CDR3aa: CASSRELRGDSYNEQFF
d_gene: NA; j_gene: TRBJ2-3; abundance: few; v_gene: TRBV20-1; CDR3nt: TGCAGTGCTAGAGATCCAAGTTTTGGGGTCAGGTGGACAGATACGCAGTATTTT; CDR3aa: CSARDPSFGVRWTDTQYF
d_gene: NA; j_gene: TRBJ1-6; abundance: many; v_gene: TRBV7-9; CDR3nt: TGTGCCAGCAGCCGCGGGGCTTTAGGGTCACCCCTCCACTTT; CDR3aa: CASSRGALGSPLHF
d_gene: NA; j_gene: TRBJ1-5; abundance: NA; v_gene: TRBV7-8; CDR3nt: TGTGCCAGCAGCTTAGAGGAGTTTGGGGTCAATCAGCCCCAGCATTTT; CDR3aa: CASSLEEFGVNQPQHF
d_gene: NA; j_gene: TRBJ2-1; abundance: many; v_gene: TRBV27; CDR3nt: TGTGCCAGCAGTTTACAGCAGGAGCAGTTCTTC; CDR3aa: CASSLQQEQFF
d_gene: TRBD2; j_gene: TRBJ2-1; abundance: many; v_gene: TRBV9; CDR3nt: TGTGCCAGCAGCCTGGGACTAGCGGGAGCTTACAATGAGCAGTTCTTC; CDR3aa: CASSLGLAGAYNEQFF
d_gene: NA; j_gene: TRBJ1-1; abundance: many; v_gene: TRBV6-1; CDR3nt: TGTGCCAGCAGTGAAGGGTGGACAGCCCCTAGGAACACTGAAGCTTTCTTT; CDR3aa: CASSEGWTAPRNTEAFF
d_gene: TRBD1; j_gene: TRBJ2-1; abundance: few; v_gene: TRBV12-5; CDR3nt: TGTGCTAGTGGTTTGGCCACCGGGACAGGGAACAATGAGCAGTTCTTC; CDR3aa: CASGLATGTGNNEQFF
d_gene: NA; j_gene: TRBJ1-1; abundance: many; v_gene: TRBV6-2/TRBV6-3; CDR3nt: TGTGCCAGCAGTACACGGGGAGGCAGGAGGAAAACCAATGAAGCTTTCTTT; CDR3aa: CASSTRGGRRKTNEAFF
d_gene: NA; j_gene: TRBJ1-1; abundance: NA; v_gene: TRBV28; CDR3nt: TGTGCCAGCAGTCGGACGTCGGCGAGCGCTGAAGCTTTCTTT; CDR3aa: CASSRTSASAEAFF
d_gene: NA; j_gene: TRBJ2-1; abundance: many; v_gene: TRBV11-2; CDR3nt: TGTGCCAGCAGCTTCACCGACAATGAGCAGTTCTTC; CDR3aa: CASSFTDNEQFF
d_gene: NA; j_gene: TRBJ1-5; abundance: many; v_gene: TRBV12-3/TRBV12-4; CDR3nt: TGTGCCAGCAGTCGAGTTGGCGCGAGCAATCAGCCCCAGCATTTT; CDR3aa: CASSRVGASNQPQHF
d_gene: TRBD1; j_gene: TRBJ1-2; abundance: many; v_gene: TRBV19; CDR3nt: TGTGCCAGTAGCGAGAAGGGGACAGCCTATGGCTACACCTTC; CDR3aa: CASSEKGTAYGYTF
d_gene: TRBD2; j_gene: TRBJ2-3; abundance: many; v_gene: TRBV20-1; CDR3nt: TGCAGTGCTAGAGGTCCCGGGACTAGCTCCACAGATACGCAGTATTTT; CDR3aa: CSARGPGTSSTDTQYF
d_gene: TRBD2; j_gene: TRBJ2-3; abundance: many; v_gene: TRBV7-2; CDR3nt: TGTGCCAGCAGCTTAGTACCCACTAGCGGGATAGAAACAGATACGCAGTATTTT; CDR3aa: CASSLVPTSGIETDTQYF
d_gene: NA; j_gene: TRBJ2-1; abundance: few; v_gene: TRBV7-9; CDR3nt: TGTGCCAGCAGCTTAGCCCGGACGACTCCGGTCAAGGGGGAGCAGTTCTTC; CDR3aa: CASSLARTTPVKGEQFF
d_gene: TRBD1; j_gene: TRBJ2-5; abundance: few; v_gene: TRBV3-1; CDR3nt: TGTGCCAGCAGCCCCCAGGGGGCGCGGGAGACCCAGTACTTC; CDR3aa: CASSPQGARETQYF
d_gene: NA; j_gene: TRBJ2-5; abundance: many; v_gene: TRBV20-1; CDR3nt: TGCAGTGCTAGAGACGGCCGAGAGACCCAGTACTTC; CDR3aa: CSARDGRETQYF
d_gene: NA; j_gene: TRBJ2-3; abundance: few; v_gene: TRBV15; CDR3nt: TGTGCCACCAGCAGAGAAGGGGTTTTGCCGAATACGCAGTATTTT; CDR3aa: CATSREGVLPNTQYF
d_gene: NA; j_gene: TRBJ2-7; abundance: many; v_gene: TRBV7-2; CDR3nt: TGTGCCAGCAGCCTCGGGACTTATGAGGAGCAGTACTTC; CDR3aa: CASSLGTYEEQYF
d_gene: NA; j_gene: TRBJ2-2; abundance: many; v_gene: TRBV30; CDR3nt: TGTGCCTGCAATCCCCCAGGGAAGACCGGGGAGCTGTTTTTT; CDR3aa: CACNPPGKTGELFF
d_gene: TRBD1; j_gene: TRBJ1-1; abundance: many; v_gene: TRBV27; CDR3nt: TGTGCCAGCAGACCAGTGGACAGGGGGACGCCCATGAACACTGAAGCTTTCTTT; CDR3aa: CASRPVDRGTPMNTEAFF
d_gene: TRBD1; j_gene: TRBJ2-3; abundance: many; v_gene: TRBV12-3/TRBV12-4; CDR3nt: TGTGCCAGCAGTGGGGACAGGGGGTTTTCTCCTAGCACAGATACGCAGTATTTT; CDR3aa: CASSGDRGFSPSTDTQYF
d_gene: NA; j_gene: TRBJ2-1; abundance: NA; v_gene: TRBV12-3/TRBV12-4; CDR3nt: TGTGCCAGCAGTTCTTGGGACCACGGTTGGAGGCAGTTCTTC; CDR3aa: CASSSWDHGWRQFF
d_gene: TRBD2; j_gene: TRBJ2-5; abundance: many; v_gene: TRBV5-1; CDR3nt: TGCGCCAGCAGCGACGGCGGGGGGCTAGAGACCCAGTACTTC; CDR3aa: CASSDGGGLETQYF
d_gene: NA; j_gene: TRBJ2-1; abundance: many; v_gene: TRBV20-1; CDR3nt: TGCAGTGCTAGAGATCCAGCGGGCACATACAATGAGCAGTTCTTC; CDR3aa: CSARDPAGTYNEQFF
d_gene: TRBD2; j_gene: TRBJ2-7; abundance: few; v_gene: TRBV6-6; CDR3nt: TGTGCCAGCAGTTACTCAGCGGGAAGTGAGCAGTACTTC; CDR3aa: CASSYSAGSEQYF
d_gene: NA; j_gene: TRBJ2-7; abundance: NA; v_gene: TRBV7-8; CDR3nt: TGTGCCAGCAGCTTAGACGCGGGTAAAACCTACGAGCAGTACTTC; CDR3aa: CASSLDAGKTYEQYF
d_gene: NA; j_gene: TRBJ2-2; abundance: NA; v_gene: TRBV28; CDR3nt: TGTGCCAGCAGTTTATGGCGCGGGACGAACACCGGGGAGCTGTTTTTT; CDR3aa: CASSLWRGTNTGELFF
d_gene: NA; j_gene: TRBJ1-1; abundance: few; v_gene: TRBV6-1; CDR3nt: TGTGCCAGCAGCCCCAGTGCCGACACTGAAGCTTTCTTT; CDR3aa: CASSPSADTEAFF
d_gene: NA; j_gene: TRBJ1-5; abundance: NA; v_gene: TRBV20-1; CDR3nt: TGCAGTGCTATCAAGGAACTTGGCAATCAGCCCCAGCATTTT; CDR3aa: CSAIKELGNQPQHF
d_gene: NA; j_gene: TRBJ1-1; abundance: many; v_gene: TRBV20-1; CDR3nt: TGCAGTGCTAGTAGTCTGGGCAGACCGAACACTGAAGCTTTCTTT; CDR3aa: CSASSLGRPNTEAFF
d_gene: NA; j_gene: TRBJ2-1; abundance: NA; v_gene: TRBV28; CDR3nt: TGTGCCAGCGGACTAAGGTGGCTCTCCTACAATGAGCAGTTCTTC; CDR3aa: CASGLRWLSYNEQFF
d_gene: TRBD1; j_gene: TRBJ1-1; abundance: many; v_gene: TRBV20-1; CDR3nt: TGCAGTGCTAGAGGGTCTGGGACAGGGGGGACTGAAGCTTTCTTT; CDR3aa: CSARGSGTGGTEAFF
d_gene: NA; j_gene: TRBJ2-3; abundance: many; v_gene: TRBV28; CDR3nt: TGTGCCAGCAGGAGGACTACAGATACGCAGTATTTT; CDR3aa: CASRRTTDTQYF
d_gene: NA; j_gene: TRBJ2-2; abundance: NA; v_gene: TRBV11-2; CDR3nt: TGTGCCAGCACCCTGACAGCCATCTTCACCGGGGAGCTGTTTTTT; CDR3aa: CASTLTAIFTGELFF
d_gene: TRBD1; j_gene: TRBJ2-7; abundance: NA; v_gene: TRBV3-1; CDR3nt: TGTGCCAGCAGCCCCCCGGGGACAGGAATGACCTACGAGCAGTACTTC; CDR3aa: CASSPPGTGMTYEQYF